These 32 T cell receptor beta chains came from one sample sequenced in a study of T cell responses to AZD1222 COVID-19 vaccine. Clones were sequenced by immunoSEQ multiplex PCR, and TCRdb holds only the in-frame ones, with some missing. This table holds 120,000 or so clones, roughly 88% found once. Material: peripheral blood, obtained on day 0 of MenACWY control vaccination. Source of these receptors: an adult in good health.

This rearrangement joins TRBV9 to TRBJ2-7; no clear D. The CDR3 is 14 residues long. V was clipped by 0 bases and J by 2 bases, with 9 bases between them. The germline V gene has CDR1 SGDLS and CDR2 YYNGEE. The CDR3 reads CASSVGPVAYEQYF. The CDR3 DNA sequence: TGTGCCAGCAGCGTAGGGCCTGTCGCCTACGAGCAGTACTTC.

This clone occurred once. The chain has TRBV4-1 and TRBJ2-1, with TRBD2 matching 12 bases. The V gene end was trimmed by 1 base and the J gene end by 8 bases; junction bases not matched to a gene: 6. The CDR3 is 16 amino acids. CDR1 and CDR2 from the germline V gene are MGHRA and YSYEKL. CDR3 DNA: TGCGCCAGCAGCCAAGTGGCTAGCGGGAGGGACGATGAGCAGTTCTTC. It specifies CASSQVASGRDDEQFF.

This chain links TRBV5-4 with TRBJ1-2; the D gene is possibly TRBD1 (5 bases). V lost 1 base to trimming and J lost 3 bases, with 10 bases between them. From germline, CDR1 is SGHNT and CDR2 YYREEE (reference sequence). CDR3 length equals 14 residues. CDR3 nucleotide sequence: TGTGCCAGCAGCTTGCCAGGGAACGACTATGGCTACACCTTC. It specifies CASSLPGNDYGYTF.

The chain carries TRBV6-5 and TRBJ2-7; 12 bases line up with TRBD2. The germline V gene has CDR1 MNHEY and CDR2 SVGAGI. J was trimmed by 5 bases and V by 5 bases; bases with no gene match: 4. This CDR3 has 14 amino acids. CDR3 DNA sequence: TGTGCCAGCAGTCGGACTAGCGGGAACCACGAGCAGTACTTC. Protein: CASSRTSGNHEQYF.

V gene TRBV29-1 combines with J gene TRBJ2-7; D is undetermined. V shed 6 bases and J shed 6 bases, with 15 bases lying between them. From germline, CDR1 is SQVTM and CDR2 ANQGSEA. The CDR3 loop spans 12 amino acids. The CDR3 nucleotides read TGCAGCGTCGGAACTAACTCTCGCGAGCAGTACTTC. Encoded protein: CSVGTNSREQYF.

The chain combines TRBV6-1 with TRBJ2-2; TRBD1 agrees at 9 bases. The CDR3 spans 16 residues. V lost 2 bases to trimming and J lost 4 bases; unmatched junction nucleotides: 5. CDR1 is MNHNS and CDR2 is SASEGT in the germline V gene. CDR3 in amino acids: CASSEYRGRATGELFF. The DNA for the CDR3 is TGTGCCAGCAGTGAATACAGGGGGCGGGCCACCGGGGAGCTGTTTTTT.

The chain uses TRBV28 and TRBJ1-2; no reliable D call. The V gene lost 1 base and the J gene lost 5 bases, with 11 bases spanning the gap. Germline CDR1 MDHEN, CDR2 SYDVKM. The CDR3 length is 14 residues. CDR3 region: CASSLSGPRYGYTF. CDR3 sequence (DNA): TGTGCCAGCAGTTTATCAGGTCCGCGATATGGCTACACCTTC.

V and J are TRBV7-9 and TRBJ2-2; possibly TRBD1 for D (6 bases). Looked up from germline, CDR1 is SEHNR and CDR2 is FQNEAQ (reference sequence). The CDR3 is 15 amino acids. Trimming pared 5 bases from V and 7 bases from J, leaving 17 bases between. CDR3 coding DNA: TGTGCCAGCAGCCCGGACAGCTCGCCGATCGGGGAGCTGTTTTTT. Protein sequence: CASSPDSSPIGELFF.

This clone was counted only a few times. The chain links TRBV7-2 to TRBJ2-1, with 9 bases matching TRBD2. The germline V gene has CDR1 SGHTA and CDR2 FQGNSA. The CDR3 contains 14 residues. With V trimmed by 3 bases and J by 10 bases, 7 bases remained unmatched. CDR3 in DNA: TGTGCCAGCAGCTTGACTAGCGGAACCGGGGAGCAGTTCTTC. It is translated as CASSLTSGTGEQFF.

The chain combines TRBV28 with TRBJ2-7, with TRBD1 matching 7 bases. The CDR3 has 17 amino acids. CDR1 is MDHEN and CDR2 is SYDVKM in the germline V gene. The J segment lost 4 bases and the V segment lost 3 bases, leaving 15 bases of the junction unmatched. CDR3 DNA sequence: TGTGCCAGCAGTTTCTTCGGAAATACCGGGACAGCATACGAGCAGTACTTC. The encoded protein is CASSFFGNTGTAYEQYF.

CDR3 in amino acids: CASSQTSGSHEQYF. CDR3 sequence (DNA): TGTGCCAGCTCACAGACTAGCGGGAGCCACGAGCAGTACTTC. The chain is built from TRBV18 and TRBJ2-7; 12 nucleotides align to TRBD2. The trim removed 4 bases at V and 5 bases at J, leaving 3 bases unmatched. Germline lookup yields CDR1 KGHSH and CDR2 LQKENI. The CDR3 loop spans 14 amino acids.

This clone was detected a few times. J is TRBJ2-2 and V is TRBV10-3; 7 bases match TRBD1. Germline CDR1 ENHRY, CDR2 SYGVKD. This CDR3 has 14 amino acids. V shed 6 bases, J shed 0 bases, and the junction held 1 base outside the gene matches. The CDR3 DNA sequence: TGTGCCATCAGAGGGGGCGCGAACACCGGGGAGCTGTTTTTT. Encoded protein: CAIRGGANTGELFF.

This chain uses TRBV19 with TRBJ2-1; D not resolved. Germline V gives CDR1 LNHDA, CDR2 SQIVND (reference sequence). V was clipped by 7 bases and J by 2 bases, with 12 bases between them. The CDR3 contains 14 residues. CDR3 bases: TGTGCCAGTAATGAAGCGCAAGCCTACAATGAGCAGTTCTTC. Amino acid sequence: CASNEAQAYNEQFF.

This clone was observed once. The chain joins TRBV3-1 (or the pseudogene TRBV3-2) to TRBJ2-1; D not certain. Germline V gene sequence: CDR1 LGHDT, CDR2 YNNKEL (reference sequence). The CDR3 contains 15 residues. V lost 1 base and J 8 bases, leaving 15 bases between the germline ends. The DNA for the CDR3 is TGTGCCAGCAGCCAAGGCCCCACCGCTGGCTATGAGCAGTTCTTC. It encodes CASSQGPTAGYEQFF.

The rearrangement links TRBV5-1 to TRBJ2-5; 14 bases align to TRBD2. The CDR3 sequence is 15 residues long. Germline V CDR1 and CDR2: SGHRS, YFSETQ. The ends lost 4 bases at V and 6 bases at J; junction bases unmatched: 5. Written as DNA, the CDR3 is TGCGCCAGCAGCCCCGGGACTAGCGGGAGAAAGACCCAGTACTTC. Translating gives CASSPGTSGRKTQYF.

The chain employs TRBV5-1 and TRBJ2-2; TRBD1 is a possible D gene (5 bases). Trimming took 0 bases from V and 1 from J, leaving 25 bases between them. CDR1 and CDR2 (germline): SGHRS, YFSETQ. The CDR3 consists of 21 residues. Here the CDR3 reads CASSLETVRIQGARNTGELFF. The CDR3 nucleotides read TGCGCCAGCAGCTTGGAGACAGTTAGAATTCAAGGGGCACGGAACACCGGGGAGCTGTTTTTT.

This chain joins TRBV6-5 and TRBJ2-5; D ambiguous. Germline V CDR1 and CDR2: MNHEY, SVGAGI. Between the trimmed V and J ends, which lost 10 bases and 4 bases, there was a span of 7 bases. This CDR3 region has 10 residues. The CDR3 DNA reads TGTGCCACAGGCAGAGAGACCCAGTACTTC. Translating it yields CATGRETQYF.

CDR3 loop: CASSSFGKGNTGELFF. The CDR3 bases are TGTGCCAGCAGCTCGTTCGGGAAGGGGAACACCGGGGAGCTGTTTTTT. This rearrangement joins TRBV7-3 to TRBJ2-2; a weak D match, TRBD2 (5 bases). With 4 bases removed from V and 1 base from J, the gap between germline ends came to 13 bases. Germline loops: CDR1 SGHTA, CDR2 FQGTGA. The CDR3 covers 16 residues.

The CDR3 DNA sequence: TGCGCCAGCAGCCTCGAACAGGGATCCAATTCACCCCTCCACTTT. It specifies CASSLEQGSNSPLHF. The chain uses TRBV5-1 and TRBJ1-6, with D tentatively TRBD1 (6 bases). Per germline, CDR1 SGHRS and CDR2 YFSETQ. Trimming removed 4 bases from V and 7 bases from J, with 15 bases in between. The CDR3 runs 15 residues.

This clone was detected once. The chain links TRBV5-1 to TRBJ2-2, with D possibly matching TRBD2 (5 bases). CDR1 SGHRS and CDR2 YFSETQ come from the germline V gene. V gave up 4 bases and J gave up 0 bases, with 13 bases separating them. CDR3 length: 16 residues. The CDR3 loop is CASSTGLIANTGELFF. The DNA for the CDR3 is TGCGCCAGCAGCACCGGACTGATCGCGAACACCGGGGAGCTGTTTTTT.

The CDR3: CASRNTEAFF. The CDR3, as DNA: TGTGCCAGTAGAAACACTGAAGCTTTCTTT. The rearrangement joins TRBV19 to TRBJ1-1; D is unclear. Germline V CDR1 and CDR2: LNHDA, SQIVND (reference sequence). The length of the CDR3 is 10 residues. The ends were cut back, 6 bases at V and 2 bases at J, with 1 base in the middle.

The V gene is TRBV19, the J gene TRBJ1-3; TRBD1 aligns across 10 bases. Germline V lookup: CDR1 LNHDA, CDR2 SQIVND (reference sequence). J lost 3 bases, V lost 5 bases, and 4 bases had no gene match. The CDR3 length is 15 residues. The chain's CDR3 is CASSPDRGIGNTIYF. Here the CDR3 DNA reads TGTGCCAGTAGTCCGGACAGGGGGATTGGAAACACCATATATTTT.

This chain links TRBV19 with TRBJ1-2; TRBD1 matches 7 bases. J was trimmed by 5 bases and V by 6 bases; bases with no gene match: 15. The CDR3 runs 16 residues. Germline CDR1 reads LNHDA; CDR2 reads SQIVND (reference sequence). The CDR3 region is CASSIFNPQGRYGYTF. CDR3 in DNA: TGTGCCAGTAGCATTTTTAATCCACAGGGGAGGTATGGCTACACCTTC.

The chain is built from TRBV2 and TRBJ2-3, with TRBD2 matching 11 bases. The CDR3 totals 15 residues. V shed 8 bases and J 6 bases; nucleotides not matched to a gene: 10. Per the germline V gene, CDR1 is SNHLY and CDR2 is FYNNEI. For the CDR3, the DNA is TGTGCCAGCGGGGTCTTAGCGGGAGGGCCTGATACGCAGTATTTT. Translation: CASGVLAGGPDTQYF.

The chain is built from TRBV7-3 and TRBJ2-1, with 13 bases lining up with TRBD2. The J segment lost 9 bases and the V segment lost 2 bases, leaving 4 bases of the junction unmatched. This CDR3 has 15 amino acids. Germline CDR1 SGHTA, CDR2 FQGTGA. The CDR3 here is CASSLGTSGMGEQFF. CDR3 coding DNA: TGTGCCAGCAGCTTAGGGACTAGCGGGATGGGTGAGCAGTTCTTC.

The gene calls are TRBV19 and TRBJ2-3, with 13 bases fitting TRBD2. CDR1 LNHDA and CDR2 SQIVND come from the germline V gene (reference sequence). This CDR3 has 14 amino acids. V was pared by 3 bases and J by 14 bases, with 8 bases of the junction left unmatched. The DNA of the CDR3 is TGTGCCAGTAGTATTGGACTAGCGGGAGTGTTGCGGTATTTT. Protein: CASSIGLAGVLRYF.

The chain carries TRBV6-5 and TRBJ2-2; D is ambiguous. Germline V gene data show CDR1 as MNHEY and CDR2 as SVGAGI. There are 16 residues in the CDR3. V was clipped by 2 bases and J by 4 bases, with 14 bases between them. The CDR3 sequence: CASSYSVTVRTGELFF. Written as DNA, the CDR3 is TGTGCCAGCAGTTACAGCGTAACGGTTCGCACCGGGGAGCTGTTTTTT.

The rearrangement joins TRBV28 to TRBJ2-1; no definite D call. CDR3 length equals 12 residues. V lost 4 bases, J lost 10 bases, and 11 bases lay in between. Germline CDR1 and CDR2: MDHEN and SYDVKM. Here the CDR3 DNA reads TGTGCCAGCAGTTCGGGCCCCCCCGAGCAGTTCTTC. Translating gives CASSSGPPEQFF.

The CDR3 sequence is CASSLVGAGYGYTF. The CDR3, as DNA: TGCGCCAGCAGCTTGGTGGGGGCGGGCTATGGCTACACCTTC. The chain is built from TRBV5-1 and TRBJ1-2; a possible D gene is TRBD1 (6 bases). This CDR3 spans 14 amino acids. In germline, CDR1 is SGHRS, CDR2 YFSETQ. Deletions cut 0 bases from V and 4 bases from J, with 10 bases between.

This clone was detected only a few times. The chain uses TRBV5-1 and TRBJ2-7; perhaps D is TRBD1 or TRBD2 (5 bases each). Trimming stripped 0 bases from V and 4 bases from J, with 14 bases between. The CDR3 loop spans 15 amino acids. The V gene's germline CDR1 is SGHRS and CDR2 YFSETQ. The CDR3 nucleotides are TGCGCCAGCAGCTTGGGGTTGGGGGTTATTTACGAGCAGTACTTC. This sequence encodes CASSLGLGVIYEQYF.

This chain joins TRBV5-8 and TRBJ1-5, with 7 bases lining up with TRBD1. The ends lost 4 bases at V and 7 bases at J; junction bases unmatched: 8. The CDR3 loop spans 14 amino acids. CDR1 is SGHTS and CDR2 is YDEGEE in the germline V gene. DNA of the CDR3: TGTGCCAGCAGCCTGGGAGGGGGCGGGCAGCCCCAGCATTTT. Amino acid sequence: CASSLGGGGQPQHF. The complete variable domain, with remaining parts taken from reference TRBV5-8 and TRBJ1-5, reads EAGVTQSPTHLIKTRGQQATLRCSPISGHTSVYWYQQALGLGLQFLLWYDEGEERNRGNFPPRFSGRQFPNYSSELNVNALELEDSALYLCASSLGGGGQPQHFGDGTRLSIL.

V gene TRBV5-1 combines with J gene TRBJ2-7, with D possibly called TRBD1 or TRBD2 (5 bases each). Between the trimmed V and J ends, which lost 1 base and 5 bases, there was a span of 10 bases. Germline-derived CDR1 and CDR2 are SGHRS and YFSETQ. The CDR3 loop spans 13 amino acids. The DNA for the CDR3 is TGCGCCAGCAGCTTGAGTCGGGGACACGAGCAGTACTTC. Protein sequence: CASSLSRGHEQYF.